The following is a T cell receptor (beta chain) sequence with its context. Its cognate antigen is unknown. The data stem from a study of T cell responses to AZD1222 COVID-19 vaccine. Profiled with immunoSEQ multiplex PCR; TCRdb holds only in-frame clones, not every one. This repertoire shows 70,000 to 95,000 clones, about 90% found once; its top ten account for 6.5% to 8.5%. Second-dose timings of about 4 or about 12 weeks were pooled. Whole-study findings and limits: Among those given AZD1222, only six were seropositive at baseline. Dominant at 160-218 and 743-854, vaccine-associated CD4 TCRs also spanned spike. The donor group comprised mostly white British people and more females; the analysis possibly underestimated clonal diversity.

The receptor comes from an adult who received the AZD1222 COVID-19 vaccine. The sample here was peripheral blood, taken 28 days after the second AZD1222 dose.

The CDR3 spells CASSEQGGNSPLHF. The CDR3 bases are TGTGCCAGCAGTGAACAGGGGGGAAATTCACCCCTCCACTTT. This chain links TRBV6-1 with TRBJ1-6; TRBD1 aligns across 7 bases. The trim removed 2 bases at V and 7 bases at J, leaving 2 bases unmatched. Germline V gene lookup returns CDR1 MNHNS and CDR2 SASEGT. This CDR3 is 14 amino acids long.